This T cell receptor (beta chain) appears in the sequencing data of a study of response to subunit inactivated influenza vaccine. V was cut by 4 bases and J by 1 base, with 14 bases left in between. Germline CDR1 is MNHEY and CDR2 is SVGEGT. The CDR3 runs 16 residues. Only a few counts were recorded for this clonotype. The antigen remains unidentified. Overall study findings and caveats: The authors suggested that every seasonal influenza vaccination recruits few new T cells.

TCRdb re-called the RT-PCR reads with MiXCR, one entry per CDR3 protein. There are about 310,000 distinct CDR3 sequences in the sample; 20% to 25% occur only once, and roughly 10% lies in the top ten. The chain has TRBV6-2 or TRBV6-3 and TRBJ1-5; D is ambiguous. The material was PBMCs from blood, obtained approximately 22 months after vaccination. The clonotype originates from a man aged 45-69 years who received an inactivated influenza vaccine. CDR3 amino acids: CASSSMRVISNQPQHF. The CDR3 DNA sequence: TGTGCCAGCAGTTCAATGCGGGTAATCAGCAATCAGCCCCAGCATTTT.